This TCR beta chain was documented in a study of shared clonotypes between healthy human individuals. In this sample, this clone turned up a few times. Antigen: not known. Naive CD8 cells, CD45RO-negative and positively selected for CCR7, excluded terminally differentiated effector memory CD45RA+ cells. General observations from the study: Rarefaction analysis demonstrated incomplete sorted-subset sequencing notwithstanding large depth.

This table comes from immunoSEQ multiplex PCR, and its TCRdb copy is limited to in-frame clones, with some not included. The data hold more than 550,000 clones, with about 91% observed a single time. CDR3 length equals 14 residues. V dropped 6 bases and J dropped 0 bases, with 11 bases sitting between them. The germline V gene encodes CDR1 SNHLY and CDR2 FYNNEI. The sample comprised naive CD8+ T cells sorted from blood. This TCR was sampled from a man aged 30-40 years in good health. This sequence joins TRBV2 and TRBJ2-5, with D perhaps TRBD1 (6 bases). The CDR3, as DNA: TGTGCCAGCAGAGAACAGGGAAACCAAGAGACCCAGTACTTC. This sequence encodes CASREQGNQETQYF.